One sample yielded the 20 T cell receptor beta chains listed below, sequenced in a study of blood T cell repertoires in COVID-19. Sequenced by immunoSEQ multiplex PCR; TCRdb stores in-frame clones only, minus some. The sample carries 350,000 or so clones, around 83% recorded once. Source material: peripheral blood. The receptor source for this set is a young man with active or convalescent COVID-19.

The V call is TRBV4-1, the J call TRBJ2-1; no definite D call. V dropped 8 bases and J dropped 0 bases, with 11 bases sitting between them. The CDR3 sequence is 14 residues long. Germline values: CDR1 MGHRA, CDR2 YSYEKL. The CDR3 is CASSYPGSYNEQFF. The CDR3 coding sequence is TGCGCCAGCTCCTACCCCGGCTCCTACAATGAGCAGTTCTTC.

The chain has TRBV5-6 and TRBJ1-2, with D possibly matching TRBD1 (6 bases). Per germline, CDR1 SGHDT and CDR2 YYEEEE. V lost 4 bases and J lost 2, with 12 bases in between. The CDR3 is 14 amino acids. CDR3 nucleotides: TGTGCCAGCAGCCCAACAGGGTCGAACTATGGCTACACCTTC. Translated, it gives CASSPTGSNYGYTF.

In its sample, this clone was seen a few times. The rearrangement uses TRBV24-1 and TRBJ1-2; no clear D. V dropped 4 bases and J dropped 8 bases, with 7 bases sitting between them. Germline CDR1 and CDR2: KGHDR and SFDVKD. The CDR3 covers 11 residues. The chain's CDR3 is CATSDEYGYTF. CDR3 coding DNA: TGTGCCACCAGTGACGAGTACGGCTACACCTTC.

The chain uses TRBV28 and TRBJ2-7; 7 bases agree with TRBD2. The CDR3 contains 14 residues. The germline V gene encodes CDR1 MDHEN and CDR2 SYDVKM. With 0 bases clipped from V and 7 bases from J, the junction kept 6 bases outside the gene matches. CDR3 amino acids: CASSLWEKGGEQYF. DNA of the CDR3: TGTGCCAGCAGTTTATGGGAAAAGGGAGGGGAGCAGTACTTC. The full variable domain, completed using reference TRBV28 and TRBJ2-7, is DVKVTQSSRYLVKRTGEKVFLECVQDMDHENMFWYRQDPGLGLRLIYFSYDVKMKEKGDIPEGYSVSREKKERFSLILESASTNQTSMYLCASSLWEKGGEQYFGPGTRLTVT.

This chain links TRBV4-2 with TRBJ1-1; no definite D call. This CDR3 has 15 residues. CDR1 is LGHNA and CDR2 is YNFKEQ in the germline V gene. V dropped 0 bases and J dropped 5 bases, with 13 bases sitting between them. The CDR3 DNA is TGTGCCAGCAGCCAAGAGGCGGGGAGGGTGACTGAAGCTTTCTTT. Residues: CASSQEAGRVTEAFF.

Only a few counts were recorded for this clone. This chain uses TRBV4-2 with TRBJ2-7; TRBD2 matches at 10 bases. CDR1 LGHNA and CDR2 YNFKEQ come from the germline V gene. The CDR3 has 15 residues. V trimming: 1 base; J trimming: 2 bases; junction bases outside the gene matches: 2. CDR3 in amino acids: CASSQGTSGTYEQYF. The CDR3, as DNA: TGTGCCAGCAGCCAAGGGACTAGCGGCACCTACGAGCAGTACTTC.

The chain links TRBV24-1 to TRBJ2-3; D not certain. Germline assignment: CDR1 KGHDR and CDR2 SFDVKD. CDR3 length equals 14 residues. V was trimmed by 5 bases and J by 6 bases, leaving 14 bases between them. The CDR3 reads CATSGRPLADTQYF. For the CDR3, the DNA is TGTGCCACCAGTGGCAGGCCCCTCGCGGATACGCAGTATTTT.

V usage is TRBV6-2 or TRBV6-3 and J usage is TRBJ2-2; D is possibly TRBD2 (6 bases). In germline, CDR1 is MNHEY, CDR2 SVGEGT. The V end was cut by 4 bases, the J end by 5 bases, with 14 bases between. This CDR3 contains 15 residues. Written as DNA, the CDR3 is TGTGCCAGCAGTTCCTTCGGGAGCGGAACCGGGGAGCTGTTTTTT. It encodes CASSSFGSGTGELFF.

This clone occurred once. The gene calls are TRBV7-6 and TRBJ2-3; 8 positions agree with TRBD2. CDR1 SGHVS and CDR2 FNYEAQ come from the germline V gene. The V gene end was trimmed by 2 bases and the J gene end by 3 bases; junction bases not matched to a gene: 1. The CDR3 totals 14 residues. The CDR3 nucleotides read TGTGCCAGCAGCTTAAGCGGGGGTACAGATACGCAGTATTTT. Encoded protein: CASSLSGGTDTQYF.

The gene calls are TRBV5-4 and TRBJ1-2; TRBD1 agrees at 7 bases. Per the germline V gene, CDR1 is SGHNT and CDR2 is YYREEE (reference sequence). The CDR3 covers 15 residues. With 0 bases clipped from V and 4 bases from J, the junction kept 6 bases outside the gene matches. Here the CDR3 reads CASSLGDRVGYGYTF. The DNA for the CDR3 is TGTGCCAGCAGCTTGGGAGACAGGGTTGGCTATGGCTACACCTTC.

This chain uses TRBV6-1 with TRBJ2-1, with TRBD1 identical over 7 bases. The ends lost 3 bases at V and 8 bases at J; junction bases unmatched: 4. The CDR3 covers 13 residues. Germline loops: CDR1 MNHNS, CDR2 SASEGT. The CDR3 DNA reads TGTGCCAGCAGTGACCCTCAGGGGGATGAGCAGTTCTTC. Translated, it gives CASSDPQGDEQFF.

The chain employs TRBV11-3 and TRBJ2-3; perhaps TRBD2 as D (7 bases). CDR3 size: 14 residues. The V end was cut by 8 bases, the J end by 2 bases, with 14 bases between. CDR1 and CDR2 (germline): SGHNT, YENEEA. This CDR3 reads CASGAGASTDTQYF. The CDR3 DNA is TGTGCCAGCGGGGCGGGGGCCTCCACAGATACGCAGTATTTT.

The rearrangement joins TRBV30 to TRBJ2-5, with 7 bases lining up with TRBD2. The ends lost 2 bases at V and 5 bases at J; junction bases unmatched: 8. The germline V gene has CDR1 GTSNPN and CDR2 SVGIG (reference sequence). CDR3 size: 14 residues. The CDR3 sequence is CAWSLPSGWETQYF. Here the CDR3 DNA reads TGTGCCTGGAGTCTTCCTAGCGGATGGGAGACCCAGTACTTC.

This clone has just one count. The rearrangement links TRBV20-1 to TRBJ2-2; D possibly corresponds to TRBD2 (6 bases). Per the germline V gene, CDR1 is DFQATT and CDR2 is SNEGSKA (reference sequence). Trimming cost V 3 bases and J 5 bases, with 22 bases left between them. CDR3 length equals 17 residues. This chain's CDR3 is CSASHVGRPRGTGELFF. The DNA of the CDR3 is TGCAGTGCTAGTCACGTGGGGCGTCCCCGGGGGACCGGGGAGCTGTTTTTT.

The CDR3 sequence is CASSPEDTRGSYEQYF. CDR3 in DNA: TGTGCCAGCAGCCCCGAGGATACGAGGGGGTCCTACGAGCAGTACTTC. The rearrangement links TRBV5-4 to TRBJ2-7; a weak D match, TRBD1 (6 bases). The CDR3 is 16 residues long. CDR1 and CDR2 (germline): SGHNT, YYREEE (reference sequence). The V gene lost 4 bases and the J gene lost 1 base, with 18 bases spanning the gap.

This clone was detected a few times. V gene TRBV30 combines with J gene TRBJ1-6; D is unresolved. The CDR3 runs 13 residues. The V gene's germline CDR1 is GTSNPN and CDR2 SVGIG (reference sequence). V dropped 3 bases and J dropped 4 bases, with 7 bases sitting between them. The DNA of the CDR3 is TGTGCCTGGAGGGCCCATTATAATTCACCCCTCCACTTT. It is translated as CAWRAHYNSPLHF.

This clone was detected only once. This chain links TRBV7-7 with TRBJ2-2, with D uncertain. Per germline, CDR1 SSHAT and CDR2 FNYEAQ (reference sequence). The CDR3 is 13 residues long. Trimming took 5 bases from V and 4 from J, leaving 8 bases between them. The chain's CDR3 is CASSPEATGELFF. In nucleotides, the CDR3 is TGTGCCAGCAGCCCAGAGGCCACCGGGGAGCTGTTTTTT.

The chain recombines TRBV4-3 with TRBJ2-7; TRBD2 is a possible D gene (5 bases). Germline lookup yields CDR1 LGHNA and CDR2 YSLEER. V was trimmed by 5 bases and J by 7 bases, leaving 18 bases between them. This CDR3 comprises 14 residues. The CDR3 is CASSSTGSPGEQYF. The CDR3 nucleotides are TGCGCCAGCAGCTCTACCGGGTCCCCGGGGGAGCAGTACTTC.

The rearrangement uses TRBV5-1 and TRBJ2-7, with D possibly being TRBD2 (5 bases). Trimming left V 3 bases short and J 5 bases short, with 9 bases between. The CDR3 loop spans 12 amino acids. CDR1 SGHRS and CDR2 YFSETQ come from the germline V gene. The CDR3 DNA reads as TGCGCCAGCAGCTCCCCCGGGGACGAGCAGTACTTC. This codes for CASSSPGDEQYF.

The chain carries TRBV5-1 and TRBJ2-2, with TRBD2 as a possible D gene (5 bases). Trimming stripped 3 bases from V and 5 bases from J, with 11 bases between. This CDR3 is built from 14 residues. The V gene's germline CDR1 is SGHRS and CDR2 YFSETQ. For the CDR3, the DNA is TGCGCCAGCAGCTCGCAACGGACTACCGGGGAGCTGTTTTTT. Translation gives CASSSQRTTGELFF.